These 10 T cell receptor beta chains were sequenced from one sample in a study of T cells in localized non-small cell lung cancer. TCRdb keeps only in-frame clones here, not all; method: immunoSEQ multiplex PCR. The repertoire holds about 32,000 clones, with 88% as singletons. The sample consisted of peripheral blood mononuclear cells, taken before any cancer treatment. The receptors come from a woman aged 35-75 years with stage III lung adenocarcinoma.

The rearrangement uses TRBV7-3 and TRBJ2-7; TRBD2 matches 16 bases. The J segment lost 7 bases and the V segment lost 4 bases, leaving 7 bases of the junction unmatched. Germline values: CDR1 SGHTA, CDR2 FQGTGA. The CDR3 consists of 16 residues. As DNA, the CDR3 is TGTGCCAGCAGCTGGGGACTAGCGGGAGGGCCGAAAGAGCAGTACTTC. Protein product: CASSWGLAGGPKEQYF.

Here the CDR3 DNA reads TGTGCCAGCAGCCGGGGGCGGGAGCAGTTCTTC. It encodes CASSRGREQFF. The chain uses TRBV6-5 and TRBJ2-1; D could derive from TRBD1 or TRBD2 (6 bases each). The CDR3 has 11 residues. CDR1 is MNHEY and CDR2 is SVGAGI in the germline V gene. Trimming removed 6 bases from V and 10 bases from J, with 10 bases in between.

This chain connects TRBV5-8 to TRBJ2-2, with 12 positions matching TRBD2. The germline gives CDR1 SGHTS, CDR2 YDEGEE. V dropped 4 bases and J dropped 6; count of bases not matched to a gene: 7. CDR3 size: 16 residues. The CDR3, as DNA: TGTGCCAGCAGCCCTACTAGCGGGAGGCCTTCCGGGGAGCTGTTTTTT. Translating gives CASSPTSGRPSGELFF.

This sequence joins TRBV25-1 and TRBJ2-5, with 8 bases that match TRBD1. V lost 6 bases, J lost 5 bases, and 5 bases stayed unmatched. This CDR3 has 13 amino acids. Germline CDR1 is MGHDK and CDR2 is SYGVNS. The CDR3 spells CASRTGVGETQYF. The CDR3 DNA follows: TGTGCCAGCAGGACAGGGGTCGGCGAGACCCAGTACTTC.

DNA of the CDR3: TGTGCCAGCAGTCTTACAGGGCCGCGGTACTTC. Translating it yields CASSLTGPRYF. V and J are TRBV6-5 and TRBJ2-5, with a possible D match to TRBD1 (6 bases). The germline CDR1 and CDR2 sequences are MNHEY and SVGAGI. CDR3 length: 11 residues. Trimming took 5 bases from V and 13 from J, leaving 14 bases between them.

The J gene is TRBJ1-5, the V gene TRBV2; D is unclear. V was shortened by 2 bases and J by 3 bases, with 8 bases between the two germline ends. The germline gives CDR1 SNHLY, CDR2 FYNNEI. The CDR3 is 14 amino acids. CDR3 bases: TGTGCCAGCAGTGAAAACAGTATCAATCAGCCCCAGCATTTT. It is translated as CASSENSINQPQHF.

V and J are TRBV28 and TRBJ1-2, with a weak D call TRBD1 (6 bases). The CDR3 has 14 residues. Germline V gene data show CDR1 as MDHEN and CDR2 as SYDVKM. The V gene lost 6 bases and the J gene lost 5 bases, with 16 bases spanning the gap. The CDR3 loop is CASRGKGGTYGYTF. For the CDR3, the DNA is TGTGCCAGCAGGGGGAAGGGGGGTACTTATGGCTACACCTTC.

The J gene is TRBJ2-7, the V gene TRBV7-8, with D unresolved. Germline V gives CDR1 SGHVS, CDR2 FQNEAQ. V dropped 5 bases and J dropped 0 bases, with 11 bases sitting between them. The CDR3 is 14 amino acids. CDR3 loop: CASSPPTSSYEQYF. The CDR3 nucleotides are TGTGCCAGCAGCCCCCCCACGAGCTCCTACGAGCAGTACTTC.

V usage is TRBV27 and J usage is TRBJ2-7; D call uncertain. The V gene lost 2 bases and the J gene lost 3 bases, with 11 bases spanning the gap. This CDR3 has 14 amino acids. Looked up from germline, CDR1 is MNHEY and CDR2 is SMNVEV (reference sequence). DNA of the CDR3: TGTGCCAGCAGTTTAGGGGTGGGATACTACGAGCAGTACTTC. Translated: CASSLGVGYYEQYF.

The V gene is TRBV5-4, the J gene TRBJ2-1; the D is unclear. The CDR3 consists of 13 residues. Trimming removed 0 bases from V and 10 bases from J, with 11 bases in between. CDR1 and CDR2 from the germline V gene are SGHNT and YYREEE (reference sequence). The CDR3 region is CASSLAELGEQFF. DNA for the CDR3: TGTGCCAGCAGCTTGGCCGAGTTGGGAGAGCAGTTCTTC.